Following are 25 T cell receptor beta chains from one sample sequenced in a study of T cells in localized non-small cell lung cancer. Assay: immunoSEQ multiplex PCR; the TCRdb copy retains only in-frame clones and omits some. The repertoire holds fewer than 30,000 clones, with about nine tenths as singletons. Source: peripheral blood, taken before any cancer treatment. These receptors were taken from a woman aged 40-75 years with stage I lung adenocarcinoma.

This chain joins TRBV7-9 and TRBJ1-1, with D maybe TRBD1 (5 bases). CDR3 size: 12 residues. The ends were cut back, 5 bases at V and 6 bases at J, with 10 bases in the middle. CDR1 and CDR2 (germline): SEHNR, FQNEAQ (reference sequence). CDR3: CASSILGAEAFF. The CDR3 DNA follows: TGTGCCAGCAGCATCCTGGGGGCTGAAGCTTTCTTT. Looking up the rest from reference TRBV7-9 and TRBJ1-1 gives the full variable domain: DTGVSQNPRHKITKRGQNVTFRCDPISEHNRLYWYRQTLGQGPEFLTYFQNEAQLEKSRLLSDRFSAERPKGSFSTLEIQRTEQGDSAMYLCASSILGAEAFFGQGTRLTVV.

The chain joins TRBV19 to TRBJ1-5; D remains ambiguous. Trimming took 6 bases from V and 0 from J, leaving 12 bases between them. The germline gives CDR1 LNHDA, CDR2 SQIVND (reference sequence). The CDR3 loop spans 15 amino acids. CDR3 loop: CASRLQRHSNQPQHF. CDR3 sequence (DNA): TGTGCCAGTAGACTTCAGCGGCATAGCAATCAGCCCCAGCATTTT. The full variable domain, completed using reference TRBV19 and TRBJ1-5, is DGGITQSPKYLFRKEGQNVTLSCEQNLNHDAMYWYRQDPGQGLRLIYYSQIVNDFQKGDIAEGYSVSREKKESFPLTVTSAQKNPTAFYLCASRLQRHSNQPQHFGDGTRLSIL.

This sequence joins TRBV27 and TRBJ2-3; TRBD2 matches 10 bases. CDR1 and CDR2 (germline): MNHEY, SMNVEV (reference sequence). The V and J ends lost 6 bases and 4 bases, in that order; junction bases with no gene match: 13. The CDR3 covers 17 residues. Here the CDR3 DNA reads TGTGCCAGCAGGACCTTCGGGGGAGCGGGGGGGGCAGATACGCAGTATTTT. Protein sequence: CASRTFGGAGGADTQYF.

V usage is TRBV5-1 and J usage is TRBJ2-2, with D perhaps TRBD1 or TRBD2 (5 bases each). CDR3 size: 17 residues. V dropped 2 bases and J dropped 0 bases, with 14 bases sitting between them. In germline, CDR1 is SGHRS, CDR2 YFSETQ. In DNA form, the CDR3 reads TGCGCCAGCAGCTTCGATCTCGGGACGGCGAACACCGGGGAGCTGTTTTTT. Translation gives CASSFDLGTANTGELFF.

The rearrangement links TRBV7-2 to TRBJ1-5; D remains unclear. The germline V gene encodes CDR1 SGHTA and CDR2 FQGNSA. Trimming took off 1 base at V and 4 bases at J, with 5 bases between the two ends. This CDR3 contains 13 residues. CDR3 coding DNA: TGTGCCAGCAGCTTAGGGGTTAATCAGCCCCAGCATTTT. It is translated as CASSLGVNQPQHF.

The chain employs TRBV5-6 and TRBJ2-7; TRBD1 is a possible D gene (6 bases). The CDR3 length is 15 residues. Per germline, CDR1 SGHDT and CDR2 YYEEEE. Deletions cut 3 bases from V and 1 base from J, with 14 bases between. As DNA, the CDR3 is TGTGCCAGCAGCTCCTCGACAGGATTTTCCTACGAGCAGTACTTC. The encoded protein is CASSSSTGFSYEQYF. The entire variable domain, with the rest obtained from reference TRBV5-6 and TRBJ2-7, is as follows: DAGVTQSPTHLIKTRGQQVTLRCSPKSGHDTVSWYQQALGQGPQFIFQYYEEEERQRGNFPDRFSGHQFPNYSSELNVNALLLGDSALYLCASSSSTGFSYEQYFGPGTRLTVT.

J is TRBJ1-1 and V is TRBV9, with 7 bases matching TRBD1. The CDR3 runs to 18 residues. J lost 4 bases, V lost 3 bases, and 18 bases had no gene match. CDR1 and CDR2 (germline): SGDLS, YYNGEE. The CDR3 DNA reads TGTGCCAGCAGCGGCAAGACAGGGCGGGTCAGTGGCGCCACTGAAGCTTTCTTT. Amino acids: CASSGKTGRVSGATEAFF.

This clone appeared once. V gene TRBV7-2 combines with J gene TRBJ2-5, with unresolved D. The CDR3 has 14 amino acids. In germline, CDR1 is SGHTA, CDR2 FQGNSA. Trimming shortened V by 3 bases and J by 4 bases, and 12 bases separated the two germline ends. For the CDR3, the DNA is TGTGCCAGCAGCTTTTACGGTTGGGGAGAGACCCAGTACTTC. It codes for CASSFYGWGETQYF.

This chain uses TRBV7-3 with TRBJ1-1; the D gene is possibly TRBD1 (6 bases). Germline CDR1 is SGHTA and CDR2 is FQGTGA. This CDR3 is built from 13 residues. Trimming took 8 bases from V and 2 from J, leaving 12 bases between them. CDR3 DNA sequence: TGTGCCAGCGGAATACAGGGCAACACTGAAGCTTTCTTT. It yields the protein CASGIQGNTEAFF.

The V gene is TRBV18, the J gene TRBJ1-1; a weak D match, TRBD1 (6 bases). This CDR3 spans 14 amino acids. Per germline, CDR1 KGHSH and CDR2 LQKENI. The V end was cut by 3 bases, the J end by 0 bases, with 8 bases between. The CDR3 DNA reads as TGTGCCAGCTCACCCGACAGGTTGAACACTGAAGCTTTCTTT. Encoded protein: CASSPDRLNTEAFF.

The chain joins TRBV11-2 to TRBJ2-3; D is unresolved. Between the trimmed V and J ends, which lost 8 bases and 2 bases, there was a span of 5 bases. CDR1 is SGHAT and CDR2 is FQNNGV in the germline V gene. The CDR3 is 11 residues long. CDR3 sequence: CASGFTDTQYF. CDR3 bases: TGTGCCAGCGGATTCACAGATACGCAGTATTTT.

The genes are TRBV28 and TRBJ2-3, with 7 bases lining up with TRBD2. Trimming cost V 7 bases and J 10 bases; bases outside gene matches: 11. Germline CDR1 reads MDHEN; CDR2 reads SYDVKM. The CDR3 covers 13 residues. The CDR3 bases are TGTGCCAGCACCGTAGCGGGCGCTGGGGCGCAGTATTTT. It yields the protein CASTVAGAGAQYF.

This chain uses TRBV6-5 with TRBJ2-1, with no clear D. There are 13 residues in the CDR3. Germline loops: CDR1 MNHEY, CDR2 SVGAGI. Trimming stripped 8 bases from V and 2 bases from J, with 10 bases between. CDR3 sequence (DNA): TGTGCCAGCTGGGGTGGCACCTACAATGAGCAGTTCTTC. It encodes CASWGGTYNEQFF.

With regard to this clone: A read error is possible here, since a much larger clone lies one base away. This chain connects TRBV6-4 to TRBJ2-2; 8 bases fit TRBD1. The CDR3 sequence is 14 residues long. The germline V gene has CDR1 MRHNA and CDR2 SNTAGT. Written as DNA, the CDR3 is TGTGCCAGCAGTGAGGCAGGGGGCACCGAGGAGCTGTTTTTT. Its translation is CASSEAGGTEELFF.

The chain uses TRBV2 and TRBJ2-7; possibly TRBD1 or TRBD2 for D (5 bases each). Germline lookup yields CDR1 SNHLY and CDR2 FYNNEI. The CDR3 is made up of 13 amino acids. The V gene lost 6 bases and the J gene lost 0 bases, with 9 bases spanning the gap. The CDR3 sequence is CASRGPSSYEQYF. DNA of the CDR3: TGTGCCAGCAGGGGACCCAGCTCCTACGAGCAGTACTTC.

The CDR3 is CASAGLDPFEQYF. The CDR3 nucleotides are TGCGCCAGCGCTGGTTTAGACCCGTTCGAGCAGTACTTC. The chain employs TRBV5-1 and TRBJ2-7; D remains unclear. Germline V CDR1 and CDR2: SGHRS, YFSETQ. V lost 7 bases and J 6 bases, leaving 17 bases between the germline ends. CDR3 length: 13 amino acids.

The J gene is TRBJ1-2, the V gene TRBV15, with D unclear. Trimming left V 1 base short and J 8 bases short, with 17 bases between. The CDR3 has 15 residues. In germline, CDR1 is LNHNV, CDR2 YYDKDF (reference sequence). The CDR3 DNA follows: TGTGCCACCAGCAGAGGATTCTTGGAAGGAGAAGGCTACACCTTC. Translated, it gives CATSRGFLEGEGYTF.

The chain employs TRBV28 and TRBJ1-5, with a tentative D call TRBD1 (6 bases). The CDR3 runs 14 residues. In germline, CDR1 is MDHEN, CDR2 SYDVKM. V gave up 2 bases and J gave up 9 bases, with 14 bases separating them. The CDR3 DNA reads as TGTGCCAGCAGTTTAGGAGGACAGCGATGGCCCCAGCATTTT. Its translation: CASSLGGQRWPQHF.

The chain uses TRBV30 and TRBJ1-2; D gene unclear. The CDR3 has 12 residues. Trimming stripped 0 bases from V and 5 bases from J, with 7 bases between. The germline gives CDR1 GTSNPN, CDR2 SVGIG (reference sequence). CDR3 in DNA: TGTGCCTGGAGTGTGGCCGGGTATGGCTACACCTTC. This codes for CAWSVAGYGYTF.

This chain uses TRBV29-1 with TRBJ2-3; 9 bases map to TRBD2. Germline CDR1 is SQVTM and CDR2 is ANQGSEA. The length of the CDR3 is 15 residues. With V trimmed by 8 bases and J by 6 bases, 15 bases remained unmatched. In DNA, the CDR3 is TGCAGCATCCGGCGGGGCGGGAGGGCCGCGGATACGCAGTATTTT. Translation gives CSIRRGGRAADTQYF.

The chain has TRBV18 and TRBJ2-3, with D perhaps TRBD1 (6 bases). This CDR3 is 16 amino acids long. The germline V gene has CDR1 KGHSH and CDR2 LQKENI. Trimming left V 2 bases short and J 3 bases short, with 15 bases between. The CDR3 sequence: CASSPRRDRLTDTQYF. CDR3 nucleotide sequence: TGTGCCAGCTCACCAAGGCGCGACAGGCTAACAGATACGCAGTATTTT. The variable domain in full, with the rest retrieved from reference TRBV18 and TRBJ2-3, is NAGVMQNPRHLVRRRGQEARLRCSPMKGHSHVYWYRQLPEEGLKFMVYLQKENIIDESGMPKERFSAEFPKEGPSILRIQQVVRGDSAAYFCASSPRRDRLTDTQYFGPGTRLTVL.

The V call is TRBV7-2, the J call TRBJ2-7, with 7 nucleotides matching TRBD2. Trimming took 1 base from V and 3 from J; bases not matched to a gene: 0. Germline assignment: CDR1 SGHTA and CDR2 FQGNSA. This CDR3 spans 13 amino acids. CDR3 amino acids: CASSLGGGYEQYF. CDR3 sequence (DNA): TGTGCCAGCAGCTTAGGGGGGGGCTACGAGCAGTACTTC.

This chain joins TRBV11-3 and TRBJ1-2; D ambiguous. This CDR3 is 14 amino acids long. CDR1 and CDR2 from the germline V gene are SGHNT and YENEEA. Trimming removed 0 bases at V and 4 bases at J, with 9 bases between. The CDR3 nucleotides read TGTGCCAGCAGCTTAGATCCCCACAGCTATGGCTACACCTTC. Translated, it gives CASSLDPHSYGYTF.

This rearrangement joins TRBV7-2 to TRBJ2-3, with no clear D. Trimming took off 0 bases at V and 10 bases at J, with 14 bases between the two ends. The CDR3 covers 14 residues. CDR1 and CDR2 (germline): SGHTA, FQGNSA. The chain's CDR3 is CASSLAQRKYAQYF. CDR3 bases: TGTGCCAGCAGCTTAGCCCAGAGGAAGTACGCGCAGTATTTT.

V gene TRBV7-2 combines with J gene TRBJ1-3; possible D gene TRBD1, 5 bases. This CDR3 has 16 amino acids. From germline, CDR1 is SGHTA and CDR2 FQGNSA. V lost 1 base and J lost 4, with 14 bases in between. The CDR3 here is CASSLGPSKGGNTIYF. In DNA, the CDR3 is TGTGCCAGCAGCTTAGGACCGTCGAAGGGGGGAAACACCATATATTTT.